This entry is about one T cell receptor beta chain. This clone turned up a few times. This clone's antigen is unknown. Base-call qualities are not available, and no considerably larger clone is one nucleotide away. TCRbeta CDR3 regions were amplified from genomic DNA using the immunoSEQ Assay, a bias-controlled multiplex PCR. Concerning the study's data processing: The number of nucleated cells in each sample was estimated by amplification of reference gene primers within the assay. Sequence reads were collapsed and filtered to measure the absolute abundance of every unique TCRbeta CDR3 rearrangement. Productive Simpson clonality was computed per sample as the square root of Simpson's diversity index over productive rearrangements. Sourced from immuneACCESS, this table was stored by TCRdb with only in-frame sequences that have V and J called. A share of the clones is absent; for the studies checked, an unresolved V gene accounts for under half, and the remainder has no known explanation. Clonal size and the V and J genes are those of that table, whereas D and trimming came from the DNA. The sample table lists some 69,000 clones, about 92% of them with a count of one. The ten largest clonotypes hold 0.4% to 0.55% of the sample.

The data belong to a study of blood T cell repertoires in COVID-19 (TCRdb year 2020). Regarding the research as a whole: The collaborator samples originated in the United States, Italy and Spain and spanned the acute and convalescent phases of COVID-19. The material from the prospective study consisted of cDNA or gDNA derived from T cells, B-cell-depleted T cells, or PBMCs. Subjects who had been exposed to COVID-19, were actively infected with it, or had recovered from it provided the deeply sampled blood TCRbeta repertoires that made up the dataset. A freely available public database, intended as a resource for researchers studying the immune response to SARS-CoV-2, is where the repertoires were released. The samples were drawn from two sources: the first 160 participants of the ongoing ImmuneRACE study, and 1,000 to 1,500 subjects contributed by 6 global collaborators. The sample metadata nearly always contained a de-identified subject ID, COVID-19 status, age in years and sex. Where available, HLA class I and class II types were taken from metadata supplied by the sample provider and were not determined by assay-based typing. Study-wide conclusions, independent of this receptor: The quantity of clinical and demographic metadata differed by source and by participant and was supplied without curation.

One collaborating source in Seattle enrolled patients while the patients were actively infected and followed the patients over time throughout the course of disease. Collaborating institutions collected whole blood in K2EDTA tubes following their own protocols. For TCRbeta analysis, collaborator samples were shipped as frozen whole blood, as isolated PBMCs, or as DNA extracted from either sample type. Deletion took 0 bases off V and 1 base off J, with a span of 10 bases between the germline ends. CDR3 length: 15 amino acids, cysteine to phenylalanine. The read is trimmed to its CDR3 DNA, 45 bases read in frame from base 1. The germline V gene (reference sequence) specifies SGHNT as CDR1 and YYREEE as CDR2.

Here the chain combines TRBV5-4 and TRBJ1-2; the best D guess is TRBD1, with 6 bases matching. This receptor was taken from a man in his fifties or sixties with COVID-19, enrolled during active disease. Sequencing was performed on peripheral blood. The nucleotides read TGTGCCAGCAGCTTGGATCCAGGGGATAACTATGGCTACACCTTC. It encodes CASSLDPGDNYGYTF.